A selection of T cell receptor beta chains follows, all from one sample in a study of blood T cells in healthy people across ages. TCRdb re-analysed the 5' RACE reads in MiXCR, keeping a single row per CDR3 protein. The sample has approximately 490,000 distinct CDR3 sequences; 20% to 30% are singletons. The same sample was also used in a study of T cells of mothers and their children.

The sequenced sample was blood. These receptors were obtained from a boy between 10 and 17 years old in good health. CDR3s include the opening cysteine and the closing phenylalanine or tryptophan. The D gene is left open where the match is weak. For some rows the clone size is stated as once, few or many, or as a class when expanded; others skip it.

few	NA	TRBV6-5	TRBJ2-4	CASSYGGAKNIQYF	TGTGCCAGCAGTTACGGTGGGGCCAAAAACATTCAGTACTTC
few	TRBD2	TRBV3-1	TRBJ2-7	CASSQDSRLAGPYEQYF	TGTGCCAGCAGCCAAGATTCGCGGCTAGCGGGACCCTACGAGCAGTACTTC
NA	NA	TRBV5-4	TRBJ1-2	CASSLGVGGYTF	TGTGCCAGCAGCTTGGGGGTGGGTGGCTACACCTTC
few	NA	TRBV28	TRBJ2-1	CASSSQNEQFF	TGTGCCAGCAGCTCCCAAAATGAGCAGTTCTTC
once	NA	TRBV12-3/TRBV12-4	TRBJ2-2	CASSFQIGDTGELFF	TGTGCCAGCAGTTTTCAGATCGGGGACACCGGGGAGCTGTTTTTT
NA	NA	TRBV7-9	TRBJ1-2	CASSLPRAGSYGYTF	TGTGCCAGCAGCTTACCCCGAGCGGGCAGCTATGGCTACACCTTC
NA	NA	TRBV4-1	TRBJ1-4	CASSQELAARTNEKLFF	TGCGCCAGCAGCCAAGAGCTGGCGGCTAGAACTAATGAAAAACTGTTTTTT
many	TRBD2	TRBV7-2	TRBJ2-5	CASSLLLAGAGETQYF	TGTGCCAGCAGCTTATTACTAGCGGGAGCGGGTGAGACCCAGTACTTC
few	NA	TRBV28	TRBJ2-7	CASSLLGRDAAYEQYF	TGTGCCAGCAGCTTATTAGGTAGGGACGCAGCCTACGAGCAGTACTTC
NA	NA	TRBV29-1	TRBJ2-3	CSVEEDTDTQYF	TGCAGCGTTGAAGAGGACACAGATACGCAGTATTTT
NA	TRBD2	TRBV4-3	TRBJ2-1	CASSQGSGAYYNEQFF	TGCGCCAGCAGCCAGGGTAGCGGGGCCTATTACAATGAGCAGTTCTTC
few	TRBD1	TRBV30	TRBJ1-4	CAWKRGQGYEKLFF	TGTGCCTGGAAGAGGGGACAGGGGTACGAAAAACTGTTTTTT
NA	TRBD1	TRBV20-1	TRBJ2-1	CSAREAGGIRNEQFF	TGCAGTGCTAGAGAGGCAGGGGGCATTAGGAATGAGCAGTTCTTC
few	TRBD1	TRBV27	TRBJ2-7	CASSSVRDRGSYEQYF	TGTGCCAGCAGTTCCGTCCGGGACAGGGGATCCTACGAGCAGTACTTC
once	NA	TRBV9	TRBJ1-2	CASSVDTSYYGYTF	TGTGCCAGCAGCGTGGACACCTCTTACTATGGCTACACCTTC
NA	NA	TRBV20-1	TRBJ1-2	CSARPEGASGYGYTF	TGCAGTGCTAGACCGGAGGGAGCCTCCGGCTATGGCTACACCTTC
NA	TRBD2	TRBV27	TRBJ2-1	CASSLSRTSDSYNEQFF	TGTGCCAGCAGTTTATCCCGGACTAGCGACTCCTACAATGAGCAGTTCTTC
few	TRBD2	TRBV20-1	TRBJ2-7	CSVRTSGVAYEQYF	TGCAGTGTCCGGACTAGCGGGGTTGCCTACGAGCAGTACTTC
NA	NA	TRBV6-2/TRBV6-3	TRBJ2-3	CASRIGTDTQYF	TGTGCCAGCAGGATCGGCACAGATACGCAGTATTTT
NA	TRBD2	TRBV6-6	TRBJ2-1	CASTLLAGDEQFF	TGTGCCAGCACCCTACTAGCGGGGGACGAGCAGTTCTTC
NA	NA	TRBV28	TRBJ2-4	CASSFVEAKNIQYF	TGTGCCAGCAGTTTTGTGGAAGCCAAAAACATTCAGTACTTC
few	TRBD2	TRBV4-1	TRBJ2-1	CASSQHNLAGAYNEQFF	TGCGCCAGCAGCCAGCACAACCTAGCGGGAGCGTACAATGAGCAGTTCTTC
NA	NA	TRBV5-1	TRBJ2-1	CASSLEVPSNEQFF	TGCGCCAGCAGCTTGGAGGTCCCGTCCAATGAGCAGTTCTTC
NA	NA	TRBV7-8	TRBJ2-7	CASSLQYTNTGGLLSYEQCF	TGTGCCAGCAGCTTACAATATACGAACACGGGGGGCCTCCTCTCCTACGAGCAGTGCTTC
NA	TRBD1	TRBV29-1	TRBJ2-1	CSVEGQGASNEQSF	TGCAGCGTTGAAGGGCAGGGGGCGAGCAATGAGCAGTCCTTC
NA	TRBD2	TRBV7-9	TRBJ2-1	CASSRLLGTSGDNEQFF	TGTGCCAGCAGCCGGCTATTGGGGACTAGCGGGGACAATGAGCAGTTCTTC
NA	NA	TRBV12-3/TRBV12-4	TRBJ2-7	CASSLWGVEQYF	TGTGCCAGCAGTTTGTGGGGAGTCGAGCAGTACTTC
few	TRBD2	TRBV19	TRBJ2-7	CASSLAGLDEQYF	TGTGCCAGTAGTCTAGCGGGGCTCGACGAGCAGTACTTC
NA	NA	TRBV18	TRBJ2-2	CASSSTLDMANTGELFF	TGTGCCAGCTCATCAACTTTGGACATGGCGAACACCGGGGAGCTGTTTTTT
few	NA	TRBV6-2/TRBV6-3	TRBJ2-7	CASSRTAAYEQYF	TGTGCCAGCAGTCGGACAGCAGCCTACGAGCAGTACTTC
few	NA	TRBV29-1	TRBJ2-1	CSVRTSYNEQFF	TGCAGCGTTCGAACGAGCTACAATGAGCAGTTCTTC
few	NA	TRBV18	TRBJ2-1	CASSPPTEGLYNEQFF	TGTGCCAGCTCACCCCCTACGGAGGGCCTATACAATGAGCAGTTCTTC
NA	NA	TRBV29-1	TRBJ2-1	CSVAGGDDSYNEQFF	TGCAGCGTTGCGGGTGGAGACGACTCCTACAATGAGCAGTTCTTC
NA	NA	TRBV6-5	TRBJ2-1	CASSYSLSGLNEQFF	TGTGCCAGCAGTTATTCCCTCTCCGGTCTGAATGAGCAGTTCTTC
NA	NA	TRBV18	TRBJ1-4	CASSPRSTNEKLFF	TGTGCCAGCTCACCGCGGTCGACTAATGAAAAACTGTTTTTT
few	TRBD1	TRBV6-5	TRBJ2-3	CASSRTGGSNQPQYF	TGTGCCAGCAGCAGGACAGGGGGCAGCAATCAGCCCCAGTATTTT
NA	NA	TRBV5-1	TRBJ2-1	CASSPAGWGNEQFF	TGCGCCAGCAGCCCCGCGGGTTGGGGAAATGAGCAGTTCTTC
NA	NA	TRBV27	TRBJ2-1	CASSLASRNDNEQFF	TGTGCCAGCAGTTTGGCTAGCCGAAACGACAATGAGCAGTTCTTC
NA	NA	TRBV18	TRBJ2-1	CASSPGPGKANEQFF	TGTGCCAGCTCACCAGGTCCAGGGAAAGCCAATGAGCAGTTCTTC
NA	TRBD1	TRBV12-3/TRBV12-4	TRBJ1-2	CASSLGQQKDGYTF	TGTGCCAGCAGCTTGGGACAGCAAAAAGATGGCTACACCTTC
NA	TRBD1	TRBV20-1	TRBJ2-3	CSARDRDSSTDTQYF	TGCAGTGCTAGAGATCGGGACAGTAGCACAGATACGCAGTATTTT
NA	NA	TRBV7-9	TRBJ1-1	CASRSGTEAFF	TGTGCCAGCAGGTCAGGCACTGAAGCTTTCTTT
few	TRBD1	TRBV20-1	TRBJ1-1	CSARGQLNTEAFF	TGCAGTGCGCGGGGACAGTTGAACACTGAAGCTTTCTTT
few	NA	TRBV9	TRBJ2-1	CASSVGSGGEQFF	TGTGCCAGCAGCGTAGGATCGGGTGGAGAGCAGTTCTTC
NA	NA	TRBV7-9	TRBJ2-5	CASSLTPGEETQYF	TGTGCCAGCAGCTTAACTCCGGGAGAAGAGACCCAGTACTTC
few	TRBD2	TRBV29-1	TRBJ2-1	CSVHRLAGGHNEQFF	TGCAGCGTCCACAGACTAGCGGGAGGGCACAATGAGCAGTTCTTC
few	NA	TRBV28	TRBJ1-5	CASSTVGRADRPQHF	TGTGCCAGCAGTACGGTCGGAAGGGCGGATCGGCCCCAGCATTTT
few	NA	TRBV28	TRBJ1-1	CASSIDPNTEAFF	TGTGCCAGCAGTATTGACCCGAACACTGAAGCTTTCTTT
NA	NA	TRBV28	TRBJ2-7	CASSPRVVTGEQYF	TGTGCCAGCAGCCCCAGAGTAGTGACGGGGGAGCAGTACTTC
NA	TRBD2	TRBV27	TRBJ2-7	CASRAGNSYEQYF	TGTGCCAGCAGAGCGGGAAACTCCTACGAGCAGTACTTC